This T cell receptor (beta chain) was identified during a study of CD8 T cells in Susac syndrome. Study findings and constraints: The study conceded that relatively few individuals underwent its TCR sequencing and HLA analysis.

When the RNA was reverse transcribed, random hexamers were used with an input of roughly 0.45 to 1 ug. By means of immunoSEQ multiplex PCR, TCR beta CDR3 spanning 54 Vbeta and 13 Jbeta underwent amplification. MiXCR was run by TCRdb on the immunoSEQ multiplex PCR reads, yielding one entry per CDR3 protein. Of 180,000 or so distinct CDR3 sequences listed, approximately 94% are singletons. In its sample, this clonotype was seen a few times. Its antigen is still unknown. In blood CD8+ and CD4+ T cells, TCR beta underwent sequencing. TEMRA cells were FACS-enriched, unlike CD8+ and CD4+ T cells, which were negatively isolated. The CDR3 is 15 amino acids. Germline V gene sequence: CDR1 SGHDT, CDR2 YYEEEE. The trim removed 4 bases at V and 4 bases at J, leaving 6 bases unmatched.

The source of this sequence is a human donor in good health. Source material: CD4+ T cells from PBMCs. The chain recombines TRBV5-6 with TRBJ2-3; 10 bases map to TRBD1. Here the CDR3 reads CASSPGTGVADTQYF. CDR3 sequence (DNA): TGTGCCAGCAGCCCCGGGACAGGGGTTGCAGATACGCAGTATTTT.